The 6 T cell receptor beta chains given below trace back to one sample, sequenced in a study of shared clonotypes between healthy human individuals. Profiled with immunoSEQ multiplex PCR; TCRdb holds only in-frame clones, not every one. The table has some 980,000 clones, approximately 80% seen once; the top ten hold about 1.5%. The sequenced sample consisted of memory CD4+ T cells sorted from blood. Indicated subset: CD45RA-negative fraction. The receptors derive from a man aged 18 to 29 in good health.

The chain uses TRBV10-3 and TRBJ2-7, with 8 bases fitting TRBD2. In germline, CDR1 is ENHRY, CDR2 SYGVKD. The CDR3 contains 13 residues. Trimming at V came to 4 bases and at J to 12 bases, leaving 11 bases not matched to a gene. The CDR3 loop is CAISATGGPSVYF. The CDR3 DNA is TGTGCCATCAGTGCAACGGGAGGGCCAAGTGTGTACTTC.

CDR3 amino acids: CASSQVLLAGRSGELFF. DNA of the CDR3: TGCGCCAGCAGCCAAGTTCTGCTAGCGGGACGGAGCGGGGAGCTGTTTTTT. V gene TRBV4-3 combines with J gene TRBJ2-2; TRBD2 agrees at 9 bases. The CDR3 loop spans 17 amino acids. The trim removed 1 base at V and 7 bases at J, leaving 10 bases unmatched. Germline CDR1 and CDR2: LGHNA and YSLEER.

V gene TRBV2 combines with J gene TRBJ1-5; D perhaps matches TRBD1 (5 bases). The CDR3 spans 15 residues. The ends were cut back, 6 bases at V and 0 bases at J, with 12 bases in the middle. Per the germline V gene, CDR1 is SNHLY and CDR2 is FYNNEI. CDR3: CASRERGDSNQPQHF. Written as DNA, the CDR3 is TGTGCCAGCAGAGAGCGGGGGGATAGCAATCAGCCCCAGCATTTT.

CDR3 in amino acids: CASSSRGQGSSYEQYF. CDR3 nucleotides: TGTGCCAGCAGCTCTAGGGGCCAGGGGAGTTCCTACGAGCAGTACTTC. This chain uses TRBV7-2 with TRBJ2-7, with TRBD1 as a possible D gene (6 bases). The germline V gene has CDR1 SGHTA and CDR2 FQGNSA. The CDR3 length is 16 residues. Trimming cost V 4 bases and J 1 base, with 17 bases left between them.

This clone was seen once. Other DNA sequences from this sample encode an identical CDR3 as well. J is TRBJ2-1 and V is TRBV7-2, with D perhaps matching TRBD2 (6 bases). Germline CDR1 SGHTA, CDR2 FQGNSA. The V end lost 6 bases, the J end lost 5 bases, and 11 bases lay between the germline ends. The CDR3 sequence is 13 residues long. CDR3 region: CASRRGVDNEQFF. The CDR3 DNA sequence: TGTGCCAGCAGGCGCGGGGTAGACAATGAGCAGTTCTTC.

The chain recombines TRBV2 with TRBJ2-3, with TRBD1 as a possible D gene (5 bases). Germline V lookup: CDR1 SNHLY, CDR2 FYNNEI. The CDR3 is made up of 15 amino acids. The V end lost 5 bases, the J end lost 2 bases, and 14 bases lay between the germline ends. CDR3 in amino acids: CASSLQGVFTDTQYF. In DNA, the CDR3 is TGTGCCAGCAGTTTGCAGGGCGTTTTCACAGATACGCAGTATTTT.